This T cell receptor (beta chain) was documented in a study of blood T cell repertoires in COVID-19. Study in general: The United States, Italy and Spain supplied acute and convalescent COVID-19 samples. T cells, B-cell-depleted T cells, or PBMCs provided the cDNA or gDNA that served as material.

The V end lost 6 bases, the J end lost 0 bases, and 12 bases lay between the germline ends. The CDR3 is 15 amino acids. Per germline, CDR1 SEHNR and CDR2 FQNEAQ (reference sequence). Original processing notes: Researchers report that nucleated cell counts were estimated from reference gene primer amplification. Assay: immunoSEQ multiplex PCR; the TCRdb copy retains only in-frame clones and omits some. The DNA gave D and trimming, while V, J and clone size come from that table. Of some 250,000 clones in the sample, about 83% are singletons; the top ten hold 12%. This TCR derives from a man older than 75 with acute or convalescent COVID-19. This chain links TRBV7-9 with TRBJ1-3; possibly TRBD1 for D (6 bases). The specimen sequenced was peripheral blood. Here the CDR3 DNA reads TGTGCCAGCAGTTCAGACAGGAGCTCTGGAAACACCATATATTTT. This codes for CASSSDRSSGNTIYF.